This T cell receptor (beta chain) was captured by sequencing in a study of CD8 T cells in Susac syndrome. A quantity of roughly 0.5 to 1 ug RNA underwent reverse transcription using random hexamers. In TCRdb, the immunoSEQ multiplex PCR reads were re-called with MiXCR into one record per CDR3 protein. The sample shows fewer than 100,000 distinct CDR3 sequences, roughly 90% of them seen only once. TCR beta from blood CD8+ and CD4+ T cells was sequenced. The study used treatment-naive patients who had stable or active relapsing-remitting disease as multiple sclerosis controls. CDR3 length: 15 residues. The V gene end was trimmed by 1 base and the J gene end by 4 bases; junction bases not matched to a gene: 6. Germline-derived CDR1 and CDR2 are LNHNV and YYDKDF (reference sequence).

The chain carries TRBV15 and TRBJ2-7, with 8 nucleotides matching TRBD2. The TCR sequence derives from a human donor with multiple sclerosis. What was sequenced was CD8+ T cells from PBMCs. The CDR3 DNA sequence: TGTGCCACCAGCAGAGCGCGGGAGGATATGTACGAGCAGTACTTC. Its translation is CATSRAREDMYEQYF.